This T cell receptor (beta chain) is from a study of blood T cell repertoires in COVID-19. Study-level background: Acute-phase and convalescent COVID-19 samples originated in the United States, Italy and Spain. PBMCs, B-cell-depleted T cells, or T cells were the source of the cDNA or gDNA that made up the material.

Under the authors' procedure: For nucleated cells, counts were estimated from reference gene primer amplification. The assay was immunoSEQ multiplex PCR, and TCRdb's table has in-frame clones only and misses some. The DNA gave D and trimming, while V, J and clone size come from that table. In the table there are about 180,000 clones, about 86% of which are singletons. V was cut by 2 bases and J by 7 bases, with 27 bases left in between. The length of the CDR3 is 19 residues. Germline V gene lookup returns CDR1 MDHEN and CDR2 SYDVKM. This clonotype originated in a man aged 50-60 years with active or convalescent COVID-19. The sequencing input was peripheral blood. The V and J genes are TRBV28 and TRBJ1-5; D is possibly TRBD1 (6 bases). For the CDR3, the DNA is TGTGCCAGCAGTTTAAGGGGTGGAATTTGGGGGCAGGAGGACCAGCCCCAGCATTTT. Protein: CASSLRGGIWGQEDQPQHF.